Presented here are 2 T cell receptor beta chains from one specimen sequenced in a study of blood T cell repertoires in COVID-19. Here immunoSEQ multiplex PCR was the method, and the copy in TCRdb shows in-frame clones only, minus some. The data contain about 60,000 clones, 65% to 85% of them singletons. Sequencing was done on a sample of peripheral blood. The source of these receptors is a human donor in a cohort sampled during active COVID-19.

CDR3 nucleotide sequence: TGTGCCAGCAGCCAACTTGGACTGGGGGAAAAACTGTTTTTT. Translated: CASSQLGLGEKLFF. This chain uses TRBV7-9 with TRBJ1-4, with no clear D. Germline values: CDR1 SEHNR, CDR2 FQNEAQ (reference sequence). V lost 5 bases and J 8 bases, leaving 15 bases between the germline ends. The CDR3 is made up of 14 amino acids.

The rearrangement links TRBV21-1 to TRBJ2-7; the tabulated D call, TRBD1, remains unverified against the DNA. TRBV21-1 has pseudogene status. This CDR3 contains 14 residues. CDR3 in DNA: TGTGCCAGCAGCGACGGACAGGGGACGGACGAGCAGTACTTC. Translating gives CASSDGQGTDEQYF.